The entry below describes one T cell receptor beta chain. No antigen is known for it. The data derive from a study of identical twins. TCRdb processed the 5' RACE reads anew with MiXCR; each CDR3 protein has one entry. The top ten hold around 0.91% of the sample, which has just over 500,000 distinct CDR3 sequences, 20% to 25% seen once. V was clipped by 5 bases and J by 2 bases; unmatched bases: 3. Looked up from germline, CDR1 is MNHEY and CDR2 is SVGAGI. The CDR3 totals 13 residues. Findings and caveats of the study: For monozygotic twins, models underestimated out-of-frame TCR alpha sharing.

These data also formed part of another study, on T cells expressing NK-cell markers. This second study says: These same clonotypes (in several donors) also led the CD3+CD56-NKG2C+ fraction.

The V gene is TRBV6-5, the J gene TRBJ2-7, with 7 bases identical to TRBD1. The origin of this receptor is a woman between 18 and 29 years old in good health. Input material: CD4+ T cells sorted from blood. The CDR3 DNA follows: TGTGCCAGCAGTAACAGGGGACCCTACGAGCAGTACTTC. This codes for CASSNRGPYEQYF.